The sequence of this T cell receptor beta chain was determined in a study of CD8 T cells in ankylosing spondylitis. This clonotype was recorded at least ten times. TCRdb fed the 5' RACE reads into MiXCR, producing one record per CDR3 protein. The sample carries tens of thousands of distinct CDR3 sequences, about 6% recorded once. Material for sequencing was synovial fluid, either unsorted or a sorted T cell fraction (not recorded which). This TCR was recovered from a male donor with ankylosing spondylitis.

CDR3 bases: TGTGCCACCAGTGGTGACGGGAGGACAGATACGCAGTATTTT. Residues: CATSGDGRTDTQYF. The rearrangement joins TRBV24-1 to TRBJ2-3; TRBD2 matches 7 bases. The CDR3 runs 14 residues. Germline V gene lookup returns CDR1 KGHDR and CDR2 SFDVKD. V lost 5 bases to trimming and J lost 3 bases; unmatched junction nucleotides: 4.